Described below is a single TCR beta chain sequence and its context. Its antigen is currently unknown. These data originate in a study of blood T cells in healthy people across ages. Study-wide points: Expanded clonotype changes were possibly confounded by unknown donor CMV status. The percentage of naive T cells correlated strongly with TCR beta diversity.

CDR1 and CDR2 (germline): MNHNY, SVGAGI (reference sequence). This CDR3 comprises 15 residues. Trimming removed 6 bases at V and 1 base at J, with 10 bases between. PCR was performed a second time for roughly 7 to 11 cycles using a sample-barcoded 5' primer and a J-beta primer mix. All cDNA molecules were each tagged by a template-switch adaptor with 12 random nucleotides. TCRdb itself ran the 5' RACE reads through MiXCR, one entry per CDR3 protein. The sample contains 650,000 to 800,000 distinct CDR3 sequences, 40% to 50% of which appear only once. Material for sequencing was blood. The sequence was collected from a man in his sixties in good health. The gene calls are TRBV6-6 and TRBJ1-6; D is perhaps TRBD1 (6 bases). Here the CDR3 reads CASRQGESYNSPLHF. The CDR3 nucleotides are TGTGCCAGCAGACAGGGAGAGTCCTATAATTCACCCCTCCACTTT.